The entry below gives a single T cell receptor beta chain sequence along with its context. These data belong to a study of blood T cell repertoires in COVID-19. Study-level background: The United States, Italy and Spain provided the acute and convalescent COVID-19 samples. Nucleic acid was either cDNA or gDNA, and it came from T cells, B-cell-depleted T cells, or PBMCs.

The CDR3 extends over 12 amino acids. Trimming stripped 3 bases from V and 4 bases from J, with 9 bases between. From germline, CDR1 is GTSNPN and CDR2 SVGIG (reference sequence). Per the study methods: Nucleated cell number was recorded as an estimate derived from reference gene primer amplification. Repertoires were generated with immunoSEQ multiplex PCR, while TCRdb's copy carries only in-frame clones and drops some. The DNA was the basis for D and trimming; V, J and clone size are from that table. This sample carries 150,000 to 200,000 clones, around 84% of them seen once, and the ten largest clones take around 19%.

The chain uses TRBV30 and TRBJ1-2; no clear D. The sequence derives from a woman older than 75 with acute or convalescent COVID-19. Material for sequencing was peripheral blood. The CDR3 spells CAWRISTYGYTF. The CDR3, as DNA: TGTGCCTGGAGGATCAGTACCTATGGCTACACCTTC.